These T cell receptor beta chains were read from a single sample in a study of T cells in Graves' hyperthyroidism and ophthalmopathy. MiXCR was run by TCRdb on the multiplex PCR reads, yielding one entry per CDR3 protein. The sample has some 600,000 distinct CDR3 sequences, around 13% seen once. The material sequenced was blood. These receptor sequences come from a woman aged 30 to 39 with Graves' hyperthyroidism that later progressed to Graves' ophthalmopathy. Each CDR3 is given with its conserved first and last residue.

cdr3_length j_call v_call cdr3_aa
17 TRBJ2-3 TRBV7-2 CASSRLTGASSTDTQYF
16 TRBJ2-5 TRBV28 CASSYGGGRARETQYF
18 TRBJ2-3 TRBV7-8 CASSKGPGTSGQTDTQYF
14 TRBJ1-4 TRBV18 CASSPTGAREKLFF
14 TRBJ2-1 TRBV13 CASSVTGGRNEQFF
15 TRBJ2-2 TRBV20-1 CSARLNFANTGELFF
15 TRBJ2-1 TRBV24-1 CATSAGSGGYNEQFF
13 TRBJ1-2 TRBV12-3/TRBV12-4 CASRALGNYGYTF
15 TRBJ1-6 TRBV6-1 CASRGGGSYNSPLHF
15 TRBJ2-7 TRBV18 CASSDFEGELYEQYF
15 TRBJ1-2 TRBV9 CASSVDPTRGSGYTF
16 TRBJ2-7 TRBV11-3 CASSLKFTSGNHEQYF
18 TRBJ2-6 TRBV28 CASSTGQGGRSGANVLTF
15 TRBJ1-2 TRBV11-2 CASSLGSETNYGYTF
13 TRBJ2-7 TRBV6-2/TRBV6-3 CASSFLGGDEQYF
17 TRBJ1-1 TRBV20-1 CSARRPVGQLKNTEAFF
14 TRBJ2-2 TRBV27 CASSSLGGAGELFF
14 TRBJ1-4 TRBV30 CAWSYGQGREKLFF
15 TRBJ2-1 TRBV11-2 CASSSAGRPDNEQFF
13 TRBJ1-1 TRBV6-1 CASSTGTPLSAFF
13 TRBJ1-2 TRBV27 CASSDGGINGYTF
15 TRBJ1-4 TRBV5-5 CASSFTPNEGEKLFF
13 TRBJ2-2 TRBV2 CASSEFGTGELFF
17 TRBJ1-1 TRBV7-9 CASSLDSGRRLNTEAFF
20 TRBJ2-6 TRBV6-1 CASSSQYSPGHPSGANVLTF
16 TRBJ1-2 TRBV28 CASSLLWGGSDYGYTF
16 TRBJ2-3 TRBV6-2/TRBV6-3 CASSYGPSGSRDTQYF
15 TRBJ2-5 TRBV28 CASSLREAWGGTQYF
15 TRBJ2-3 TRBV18 CASSPTGPTTDTQYF
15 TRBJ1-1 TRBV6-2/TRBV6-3 CASSSLGGPSTEAFF
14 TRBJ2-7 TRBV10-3 CAISEVPSGYEQYF
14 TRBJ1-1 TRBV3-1 CASSGDPTLAEAFF
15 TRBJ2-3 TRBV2 CASRQPDRGTDTQYF
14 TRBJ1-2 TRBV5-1 CASTGQGGMDGYTF
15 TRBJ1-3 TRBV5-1 CASSPEAASGNTIYF
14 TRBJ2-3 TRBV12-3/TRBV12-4 CASWGQGGTDTQYF
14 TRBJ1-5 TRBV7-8 CASSSRWSNQPQHF
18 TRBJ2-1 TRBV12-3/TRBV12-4 CASSFLVGISVSYNEQFF
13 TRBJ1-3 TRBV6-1 CAVQRNSGNTIYF
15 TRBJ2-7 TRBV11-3 CASSSWDYQPDEQYF